These 32 T cell receptor beta chains share one sample of origin, sequenced in a study of T cells in Graves' hyperthyroidism and ophthalmopathy. TCR beta CDR3 region amplification was performed from RNA transcripts. First-round RT-PCR of the TCR CDR3 relied on the HTBI primer set. TCRdb processed the multiplex PCR reads anew with MiXCR; each CDR3 protein has one entry. The sample has some 690,000 distinct CDR3 sequences, around a sixth seen once. The sequenced sample consisted of blood. Source of these receptors: a man aged 50 to 59 with Graves' hyperthyroidism.

The sample holds many counts of this clonotype. The chain uses TRBV2 and TRBJ2-3, with 10 positions matching TRBD1. CDR3 length equals 15 residues. V was clipped by 6 bases and J by 3 bases; unmatched bases: 6. The germline V gene has CDR1 SNHLY and CDR2 FYNNEI. CDR3 in amino acids: CASRDRGMRTDTQYF. The CDR3 DNA reads TGTGCCAGCAGGGACAGGGGGATGCGGACAGATACGCAGTATTTT. Full variable domain (missing parts from reference TRBV2 and TRBJ2-3): EPEVTQTPSHQVTQMGQEVILRCVPISNHLYFYWYRQILGQKVEFLVSFYNNEISEKSEIFDDQFSVERPDGSNFTLKIRSTKLEDSAMYFCASRDRGMRTDTQYFGPGTRLTVL.

This clonotype was picked up a small number of times. This chain links TRBV27 with TRBJ2-7; TRBD1 agrees at 7 bases. CDR1 is MNHEY, CDR2 SMNVEV, per germline (reference sequence). The CDR3 covers 19 residues. J was trimmed by 0 bases and V by 3 bases; bases with no gene match: 17. For the CDR3, the DNA is TGTGCCAGCAGTTTTAGGGCAGGGGGTCTTAAGTCTGGCTCCTACGAGCAGTACTTC. Amino acid sequence: CASSFRAGGLKSGSYEQYF.

Concerning this clonotype itself: A much larger clonotype is one base distant, so this may be a read error. This chain uses TRBV11-2 with TRBJ2-7; TRBD1 aligns across 8 bases. This CDR3 contains 15 residues. The V segment lost 0 bases and the J segment 2 bases; nucleotides outside the gene matches: 3. The germline V gene has CDR1 SGHAT and CDR2 FQNNGV. The CDR3 DNA is TGTGCCAGCAGCTTAGAGGGACAGGCAACCTACGAGCAGTACTTC. It yields the protein CASSLEGQATYEQYF.

In its sample, this clonotype was seen many times. The gene calls are TRBV27 and TRBJ2-2; the D is unclear. Trimming removed 4 bases from V and 2 bases from J, with 14 bases in between. The CDR3 loop spans 16 amino acids. CDR1 and CDR2 (germline): MNHEY, SMNVEV (reference sequence). CDR3: CASSWNSLSNTGELFF. CDR3 bases: TGTGCCAGCAGTTGGAACTCCCTATCAAACACCGGGGAGCTGTTTTTT.

This clonotype was seen more than once but under ten times. This sequence joins TRBV7-8 and TRBJ1-1, with no clear D. The CDR3 has 16 residues. In germline, CDR1 is SGHVS, CDR2 FQNEAQ. Trimming pared 1 base from V and 2 bases from J, leaving 14 bases between. The CDR3 nucleotides are TGTGCCAGCAGCTTAGTGGCTTACAGCTTAAACACTGAAGCTTTCTTT. Amino acids: CASSLVAYSLNTEAFF.

This clonotype appeared a few times. The chain uses TRBV18 and TRBJ2-7; 13 bases are a match to TRBD2. Germline V lookup: CDR1 KGHSH, CDR2 LQKENI. After removal of 0 bases from V and 4 bases from J, the junction contained 6 bases not matched to a gene. The CDR3 runs 17 residues. The CDR3: CASSPPMILAGGYEQYF. The CDR3 DNA reads as TGTGCCAGCTCACCACCGATGATACTAGCGGGAGGGTACGAGCAGTACTTC.

This clonotype was counted many times. The chain couples TRBV4-1 to TRBJ2-3; the match to TRBD1 covers 7 bases. Per the germline V gene, CDR1 is MGHRA and CDR2 is YSYEKL. CDR3 size: 15 residues. With 1 base clipped from V and 2 bases from J, the junction kept 3 bases outside the gene matches. CDR3: CASSQAGGDTDTQYF. CDR3 nucleotide sequence: TGCGCCAGCAGCCAAGCAGGGGGTGACACAGATACGCAGTATTTT.

The V and J genes are TRBV18 and TRBJ1-1, with D unresolved. The CDR3 runs 15 residues. The germline V gene has CDR1 KGHSH and CDR2 LQKENI. The V and J ends lost 6 bases and 1 base respectively, with 15 bases between them. The CDR3: CASSIQRTGNTEAFF. In DNA, the CDR3 is TGTGCCAGCTCCATCCAGAGAACCGGGAACACTGAAGCTTTCTTT.

This clonotype showed up just once. This chain uses TRBV5-8 with TRBJ1-1; a possible D gene is TRBD1 (6 bases). Germline V gives CDR1 SGHTS, CDR2 YDEGEE. This CDR3 region has 13 residues. V lost 7 bases, J lost 0 bases, and 10 bases lay in between. The CDR3, as DNA: TGTGCCAGCCCACAGGGTATGAACACTGAAGCTTTCTTT. It encodes CASPQGMNTEAFF.

This clonotype showed up many times. The rearrangement uses TRBV2 and TRBJ1-1; tentatively, D is TRBD1 (5 bases). The CDR3 loop spans 13 amino acids. Germline V gene sequence: CDR1 SNHLY, CDR2 FYNNEI. The V end was cut by 5 bases, the J end by 2 bases, with 9 bases between. CDR3 nucleotide sequence: TGTGCCAGCAGTTGGGGCGTTAACACTGAAGCTTTCTTT. Translated: CASSWGVNTEAFF.

This clonotype was seen at least ten times. The chain has TRBV28 and TRBJ1-6; weak D call: TRBD1 (6 bases). CDR1 and CDR2 from the germline V gene are MDHEN and SYDVKM. The CDR3 loop spans 15 amino acids. V was pared by 5 bases and J by 8 bases, with 16 bases between. CDR3 residues: CASSTHPGADSPLHF. The DNA of the CDR3 is TGTGCCAGCAGTACCCATCCGGGGGCAGATTCACCCCTCCACTTT. The variable domain in full, with the rest retrieved from reference TRBV28 and TRBJ1-6, is DVKVTQSSRYLVKRTGEKVFLECVQDMDHENMFWYRQDPGLGLRLIYFSYDVKMKEKGDIPEGYSVSREKKERFSLILESASTNQTSMYLCASSTHPGADSPLHFGNGTRLTVT.

This clonotype was detected ten times or more. V and J are TRBV29-1 and TRBJ2-1; the D is unclear. This CDR3 is built from 13 residues. The germline V gene has CDR1 SQVTM and CDR2 ANQGSEA. V shed 4 bases and J shed 8 bases, with 15 bases lying between them. The CDR3 loop reads CSVVNAPRDEQFF. CDR3 bases: TGCAGCGTTGTTAATGCGCCCCGGGATGAGCAGTTCTTC.

The chain uses TRBV3-1 and TRBJ2-6; TRBD1 agrees at 12 bases. Per germline, CDR1 LGHDT and CDR2 YNNKEL (reference sequence). Trimming took 4 bases from V and 4 from J; bases not matched to a gene: 11. This CDR3 comprises 19 residues. CDR3 region: CASSPNPGTGGYGANVLTF. CDR3 nucleotides: TGTGCCAGCAGCCCCAACCCCGGGACAGGGGGCTACGGGGCCAACGTCCTGACTTTC.

This clonotype is a singleton in its sample. The chain employs TRBV28 and TRBJ2-1, with TRBD2 identical over 12 bases. With 6 bases clipped from V and 8 bases from J, the junction kept 8 bases outside the gene matches. The germline V gene has CDR1 MDHEN and CDR2 SYDVKM. This CDR3 is built from 15 residues. The CDR3 DNA sequence: TGTGCCAGCAGCTCCCGGACTAGCGGGAAAGATGAGCAGTTCTTC. Translated: CASSSRTSGKDEQFF.

This rearrangement joins TRBV30 to TRBJ2-1; the D gene is possibly TRBD2 (6 bases). The CDR3 is 16 amino acids. The V gene lost 3 bases and the J gene lost 6 bases, with 21 bases spanning the gap. CDR1 GTSNPN and CDR2 SVGIG come from the germline V gene (reference sequence). The CDR3 loop reads CAWRYSSVPGGNEQFF. CDR3 DNA sequence: TGTGCCTGGAGGTACTCTAGCGTCCCGGGCGGCAATGAGCAGTTCTTC.

Ten or more counts support this clonotype. This chain links TRBV2 with TRBJ1-6, with D hard to call. The germline V gene encodes CDR1 SNHLY and CDR2 FYNNEI. This CDR3 region has 14 residues. Deletions cut 8 bases from V and 1 base from J, with 9 bases between. For the CDR3, the DNA is TGTGCCAGCCGGACGGGGTCCTATAATTCACCCCTCCACTTT. Protein: CASRTGSYNSPLHF.

This clonotype came up a few times. The rearrangement uses TRBV19 and TRBJ2-1, with TRBD1 identical over 10 bases. The V and J ends lost 5 bases and 5 bases, in that order; junction bases with no gene match: 21. The CDR3 length is 20 residues. The germline CDR1 and CDR2 sequences are LNHDA and SQIVND (reference sequence). CDR3 bases: TGTGCCAGTAGTGAGTGGGGGTGGACAGGGGGTATACCTCGGGACAATGAGCAGTTCTTC. This gives the protein CASSEWGWTGGIPRDNEQFF.

This clonotype was observed many times. J is TRBJ1-5 and V is TRBV2; D call uncertain. Per germline, CDR1 SNHLY and CDR2 FYNNEI. This CDR3 comprises 13 residues. V was pared by 6 bases and J by 7 bases, with 13 bases between. CDR3 protein: CASSANQEQPQHF. Written as DNA, the CDR3 is TGTGCCAGCAGCGCTAACCAAGAGCAGCCCCAGCATTTT.

The CDR3 DNA reads as TGTGCCAGCAGTTTGGGGGGCTCGGATGAAAAACTGTTTTTT. Residues: CASSLGGSDEKLFF. The chain is built from TRBV28 and TRBJ1-4, with D possibly TRBD1 on 6 matching bases. Trimming removed 3 bases from V and 6 bases from J, with 11 bases in between. The germline V gene has CDR1 MDHEN and CDR2 SYDVKM. This CDR3 region has 14 residues.

The chain is built from TRBV7-3 and TRBJ1-1; 7 nucleotides align to TRBD1. The J segment lost 3 bases and the V segment lost 4 bases, leaving 8 bases of the junction unmatched. Germline CDR1 and CDR2: SGHTA and FQGTGA. The CDR3 length is 15 residues. The CDR3 sequence is CASSSDPGTDTEAFF. In DNA form, the CDR3 reads TGTGCCAGCAGCTCAGATCCCGGGACAGACACTGAAGCTTTCTTT.

At least ten counts were recorded for this clonotype. The chain recombines TRBV27 with TRBJ2-7; 12 bases agree with TRBD2. The CDR3 has 17 residues. With V trimmed by 6 bases and J by 1 base, 10 bases remained unmatched. Per the germline V gene, CDR1 is MNHEY and CDR2 is SMNVEV (reference sequence). This chain's CDR3 is CASRRLAGDRSSYEQYF. The CDR3 nucleotides are TGTGCCAGCAGGAGACTAGCGGGAGACAGGTCTTCCTACGAGCAGTACTTC.

The chain employs TRBV28 and TRBJ1-2; D not resolved. This CDR3 contains 14 residues. Trimming took 2 bases from V and 3 from J, leaving 10 bases between them. CDR1 and CDR2 (germline): MDHEN, SYDVKM. In DNA form, the CDR3 reads TGTGCCAGCAGTTTAGTAGGAGTGTACTATGGCTACACCTTC. Translation: CASSLVGVYYGYTF.

In its sample, this clonotype was seen many times. The rearrangement links TRBV28 to TRBJ1-5; D may be TRBD1 (5 bases). This CDR3 is 14 amino acids long. With 5 bases removed from V and 3 bases from J, the gap between germline ends came to 11 bases. CDR1 is MDHEN, CDR2 SYDVKM, per germline. The CDR3 region is CASSKQVINQPQHF. CDR3 DNA: TGTGCCAGCAGTAAACAGGTCATCAATCAGCCCCAGCATTTT.

The gene calls are TRBV28 and TRBJ2-3, with TRBD2 matching over 9 bases. CDR1 is MDHEN and CDR2 is SYDVKM in the germline V gene. The CDR3 consists of 16 residues. V lost 5 bases, J lost 3 bases, and 9 bases stayed unmatched. In DNA form, the CDR3 reads TGTGCCAGCAGTGACCCTAGCGGGATGGGGACAGATACGCAGTATTTT. Translation: CASSDPSGMGTDTQYF.

This clonotype has only a few counts. The rearrangement joins TRBV7-3 to TRBJ2-7, with D unresolved. Germline lookup yields CDR1 SGHTA and CDR2 FQGTGA. V lost 0 bases to trimming and J lost 5 bases, with 11 bases between them. The CDR3 consists of 14 residues. The CDR3 loop reads CASSLTGVAHEQYF. The CDR3 coding sequence is TGTGCCAGCAGCTTAACTGGCGTGGCCCACGAGCAGTACTTC. The full variable domain, its missing parts supplied by reference TRBV7-3 and TRBJ2-7, is GAGVSQTPSNKVTEKGKYVELRCDPISGHTALYWYRQSLGQGPEFLIYFQGTGAADDSGLPNDRFFAVRPEGSVSTLKIQRTERGDSAVYLCASSLTGVAHEQYFGPGTRLTVT.

The chain recombines TRBV5-1 with TRBJ2-5, with a possible D match to TRBD2 (5 bases). Trimming cost V 0 bases and J 3 bases, with 9 bases left between them. Germline CDR1 is SGHRS and CDR2 is YFSETQ. This CDR3 has 14 amino acids. CDR3 DNA: TGCGCCAGCAGCTTGGTCGAGGGTGAAGAGACCCAGTACTTC. It translates to CASSLVEGEETQYF.

V and J are TRBV4-2 and TRBJ2-7; D remains ambiguous. The CDR3 spans 17 residues. Germline values: CDR1 LGHNA, CDR2 YNFKEQ. Trimming shortened V by 0 bases and J by 3 bases, and 18 bases separated the two germline ends. The CDR3 loop reads CASSQDGYSVGYYEQYF. DNA of the CDR3: TGTGCCAGCAGCCAAGATGGCTACAGTGTGGGGTACTACGAGCAGTACTTC.

This clonotype appeared many times. The V and J genes are TRBV12-3 or TRBV12-4 and TRBJ2-2; 11 nucleotides align to TRBD1. Trimming cost V 6 bases and J 6 bases; bases outside gene matches: 6. This CDR3 has 15 residues. The CDR3 spells CASRYGQGASGELFF. The CDR3 nucleotides are TGTGCCAGCAGATATGGACAGGGGGCATCCGGGGAGCTGTTTTTT.

This clonotype has a count of ten or more. The V call is TRBV12-3 or TRBV12-4, the J call TRBJ1-1; D might be TRBD1 (6 bases). CDR3 length equals 14 residues. The V gene lost 6 bases and the J gene lost 4 bases, with 15 bases spanning the gap. CDR3 nucleotides: TGTGCCAGCAGCCTACAGGGAAGGTTCACTGAAGCTTTCTTT. Protein product: CASSLQGRFTEAFF.

This clonotype was recorded many times. V and J are TRBV11-2 and TRBJ2-2; 9 bases fit TRBD2. The ends lost 5 bases at V and 7 bases at J; junction bases unmatched: 11. The CDR3 covers 16 residues. Germline V CDR1 and CDR2: SGHAT, FQNNGV. This chain's CDR3 is CASSPRLAGAGGELFF. The CDR3 coding sequence is TGTGCCAGCAGCCCTCGATTAGCGGGAGCTGGCGGGGAGCTGTTTTTT.

With regard to this clonotype: Just one base apart from a much larger clone, this may be a read error. V gene TRBV7-9 combines with J gene TRBJ2-5, with TRBD2 as a possible D gene (6 bases). The DNA end is more similar to TRBJ2-1, so the J call may be wrong. Germline-derived CDR1 and CDR2 are SEHNR and FQNEAQ (reference sequence). The CDR3 loop spans 14 amino acids. CDR3 sequence reads: CASSWGSREETQFF. The CDR3, as DNA: TGTGCCAGCAGCTGGGGCTCGAGGGAGGAGACCCAGTTCTTC.

A word on this clonotype: The junction departs from the called germline gene at one end, perhaps through a read error. The genes are TRBV10-1 and TRBJ1-2; D is uncertain. The germline gives CDR1 WNHNN, CDR2 SYGVQD (reference sequence). The CDR3 is made up of 13 amino acids. CDR3 in amino acids: CSSSESGNYGYTF. Here the CDR3 DNA reads TGCTCCAGCAGTGAGTCAGGAAACTATGGCTACACCTTC.